The rows below give T cell receptor beta chains drawn from one sample of a study of PD-L1 blockade in urothelial cancer. The protocol was immunoSEQ multiplex PCR, while the TCRdb copy is restricted to in-frame clones and leaves out a portion. This sample has 35,000 to 45,000 clones, with about 80% found just once. The sequences come from PBMCs, collected around atezolizumab (anti-PD-L1) treatment. These receptors were taken from a man in his 60s with urothelial cancer. Each CDR3 is given with its conserved first and last residue. A D gene is named only where the DNA matches it firmly. Clone size appears in some rows only: once, few, many, or a class for an expanded clone.

D: TRBD2
size: few
J: TRBJ2-2
V: TRBV7-9
DNA: TGTGCCAGCAGCTTGGCGGGGGTGACAACCGGGGAGCTGTTTTTT
CDR3: CASSLAGVTTGELFF

D: -
size: -
J: TRBJ1-6
V: TRBV19
DNA: TGTGCCAGTAGTATGACAGGTGGCTCACCCCTCCACTTT
CDR3: CASSMTGGSPLHF

D: -
size: once
J: TRBJ2-3
V: TRBV6-5
DNA: TGTGCCAGCAGTTATCGGACTGGGAGTAGCACAGATACGCAGTATTTT
CDR3: CASSYRTGSSTDTQYF

D: -
size: once
J: TRBJ2-7
V: TRBV6-1
DNA: TGTGCCAGCGTATCGGGGGGCTTATACGAGCAGTACTTC
CDR3: CASVSGGLYEQYF

D: -
size: -
J: TRBJ2-1
V: TRBV28
DNA: TGTGCCAGCAGTCCACCCCGGGGGGCTGAAAGCTCCTACAATGAGCAGTTCTTC
CDR3: CASSPPRGAESSYNEQFF

D: TRBD1
size: -
J: TRBJ1-2
V: TRBV6-6
DNA: TGTGCCAGCAGTACGGCTTACAGGGGGGAGGGCTACACCTTC
CDR3: CASSTAYRGEGYTF

D: -
size: -
J: TRBJ1-4
V: TRBV5-4
DNA: TGTGCCAGCAGACTCCGGGAAGGCGAAAAACTGTTTTTT
CDR3: CASRLREGEKLFF

D: TRBD1
size: -
J: TRBJ2-7
V: TRBV7-9
DNA: TGTGCCAGCAGCCCCCGGACAGGGTTAGGCGAGCAGTACTTC
CDR3: CASSPRTGLGEQYF

D: -
size: -
J: TRBJ2-7
V: TRBV10-3
DNA: TGTGCCATCAGTCTAGAAGTTGGCGAGCAGTACTTC
CDR3: CAISLEVGEQYF

D: -
size: -
J: TRBJ2-2
V: TRBV11-2
DNA: TGTGCCAGCAGCGAGGGGGCCGGGGAGCTGTTTTTT
CDR3: CASSEGAGELFF

D: -
size: -
J: TRBJ2-7
V: TRBV28
DNA: TGTGCCACCTCAGGGCAGGGCTCCCACTACGAGCAGTACTTC
CDR3: CATSGQGSHYEQYF

D: TRBD1
size: -
J: TRBJ2-7
V: TRBV28
DNA: TGTGCCAGCAGTTGGCAGGGGGAATCCTACGAGCAGTACTTC
CDR3: CASSWQGESYEQYF

D: -
size: -
J: TRBJ1-2
V: TRBV2
DNA: TGTGCCAGCAGTGAAGGGCCTGCAAACTATGGCTACACCTTC
CDR3: CASSEGPANYGYTF

D: TRBD2
size: few
J: TRBJ2-3
V: TRBV11-2
DNA: TGTGCCAGCAGCCCGGGACTAGCGACGGATACGCAGTATTTT
CDR3: CASSPGLATDTQYF

D: -
size: -
J: TRBJ1-1
V: TRBV7-2
DNA: TGTGCCACCCTCGTTGGTTTCGGGATGAACACTGAAGCTTTCTTT
CDR3: CATLVGFGMNTEAFF

D: TRBD1
size: -
J: TRBJ1-1
V: TRBV4-2
DNA: TGTGCCAGCAGCCAAGCAAGACAGGGTAGCACTGAAGCTTTCTTT
CDR3: CASSQARQGSTEAFF

D: -
size: -
J: TRBJ1-2
V: TRBV7-8
DNA: TGTGCCAGCAGCTCCAGGGACTCCCGGGGTGGCTACACCTTC
CDR3: CASSSRDSRGGYTF

D: -
size: -
J: TRBJ2-7
V: TRBV18
DNA: TGTGCCAGCTCACAAGAGGAATACGAGCAGTACTTC
CDR3: CASSQEEYEQYF

D: -
size: -
J: TRBJ2-2
V: TRBV19
DNA: TGTGCCTCCAAGGAAGGGGGGAACACCGGGGAGCTGTTTTTT
CDR3: CASKEGGNTGELFF

D: TRBD1
size: -
J: TRBJ2-2
V: TRBV7-2
DNA: TGTGCCAGCAGCTTGGACAGGGAGAGCACCGGGGAGCTGTTTTTT
CDR3: CASSLDRESTGELFF